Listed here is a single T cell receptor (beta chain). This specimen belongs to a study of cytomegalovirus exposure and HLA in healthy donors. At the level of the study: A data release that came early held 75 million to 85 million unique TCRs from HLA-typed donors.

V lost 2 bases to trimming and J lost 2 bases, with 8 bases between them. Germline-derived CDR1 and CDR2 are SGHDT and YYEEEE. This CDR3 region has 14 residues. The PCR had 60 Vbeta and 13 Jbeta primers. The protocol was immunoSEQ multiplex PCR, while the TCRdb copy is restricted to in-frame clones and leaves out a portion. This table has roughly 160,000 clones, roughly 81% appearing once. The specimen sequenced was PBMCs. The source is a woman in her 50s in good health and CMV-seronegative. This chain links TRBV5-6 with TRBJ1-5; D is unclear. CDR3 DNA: TGTGCCAGCAGCTTTGGGCAGGGCAATCAGCCCCAGCATTTT. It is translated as CASSFGQGNQPQHF.